Following are 24 T cell receptor beta chains from one sample sequenced in a study of T-cell reconstitution after alpha-beta-depleted transplantation in children. Unique molecular identifiers were incorporated during preparation of the TCRbeta library. MiXCR was run by TCRdb on the PCR reads, yielding one entry per CDR3 protein. The sample consists of some 240,000 distinct CDR3 sequences, about 9.6% of them appearing once. The material was PBMCs from the stem cell graft donor, obtained from the stem cell graft. All receptors come from a human donor who donated a stem cell graft to a child with SCID.

This clonotype was counted at least ten times. The chain combines TRBV20-1 with TRBJ2-7; maybe TRBD1 (6 bases). V dropped 6 bases and J dropped 5 bases, with 20 bases sitting between them. The germline CDR1 and CDR2 sequences are DFQATT and SNEGSKA (reference sequence). CDR3 length: 14 residues. CDR3 region: CSAPLSQGNHEQYF. The CDR3 DNA is TGCAGTGCCCCGCTCTCGCAGGGGAACCACGAGCAGTACTTC.

This clonotype was seen many times. CDR3 in amino acids: CSATHAGDEQFF. The CDR3 nucleotides read TGCAGTGCTACCCACGCGGGGGATGAGCAGTTCTTC. This sequence joins TRBV20-1 and TRBJ2-1; 7 bases are a match to TRBD2. CDR1 DFQATT and CDR2 SNEGSKA come from the germline V gene (reference sequence). J gave up 8 bases and V 4 bases, and 5 bases lay outside the gene matches. The CDR3 is 12 amino acids.

This clonotype came up many times. V usage is TRBV7-2 and J usage is TRBJ1-5; tentatively, D is TRBD1 (5 bases). The CDR3 length is 13 residues. Germline CDR1 reads SGHTA; CDR2 reads FQGNSA. The ends were cut back, 5 bases at V and 6 bases at J, with 11 bases in the middle. The CDR3 sequence is CASSPGAGQPQHF. In DNA form, the CDR3 reads TGTGCCAGCAGCCCCGGGGCGGGTCAGCCCCAGCATTTT.

This clonotype was picked up many times. The chain has TRBV5-6 and TRBJ2-2, with 8 bases matching TRBD1. Germline V gene sequence: CDR1 SGHDT, CDR2 YYEEEE. V was pared by 4 bases and J by 7 bases, with 6 bases of the junction left unmatched. This CDR3 is 14 amino acids long. For the CDR3, the DNA is TGTGCCAGCAGCCGACAGGGGCGGATCGGGGAGCTGTTTTTT. It encodes CASSRQGRIGELFF. Using reference TRBV5-6 and TRBJ2-2 for the parts outside the CDR3, the full variable domain is DAGVTQSPTHLIKTRGQQVTLRCSPKSGHDTVSWYQQALGQGPQFIFQYYEEEERQRGNFPDRFSGHQFPNYSSELNVNALLLGDSALYLCASSRQGRIGELFFGEGSRLTVL.

This clonotype was detected many times. The V gene is TRBV20-1, the J gene TRBJ2-7; tentative D call: TRBD1 (6 bases). The CDR3 loop spans 14 amino acids. V lost 2 bases and J lost 0, with 11 bases in between. The germline CDR1 and CDR2 sequences are DFQATT and SNEGSKA (reference sequence). The CDR3 DNA is TGCAGTGCTAGAACTACAGGGCGCTCCTACGAGCAGTACTTC. This encodes CSARTTGRSYEQYF.

This clonotype was seen only a few times. J is TRBJ2-7 and V is TRBV12-3 or TRBV12-4, with 8 bases fitting TRBD1. The CDR3 runs to 15 residues. The V gene end was trimmed by 5 bases and the J gene end by 1 base; junction bases not matched to a gene: 7. The CDR3 DNA reads TGTGCCAGCAGTAAAGGACAGGGCGGATCCTACGAGCAGTACTTC. This gives the protein CASSKGQGGSYEQYF.

Many counts were recorded for this clonotype. V and J are TRBV20-1 and TRBJ2-7; possibly TRBD1 or TRBD2 for D (6 bases each). CDR1 is DFQATT, CDR2 SNEGSKA, per germline (reference sequence). The CDR3 has 14 residues. V lost 5 bases and J 5 bases, leaving 19 bases between the germline ends. CDR3 nucleotides: TGCAGTGCTGGGGGGAGCAGGGGATCCGACGAGCAGTACTTC. Amino acid sequence: CSAGGSRGSDEQYF.

The sample holds a few counts of this clonotype. A read error may be the cause here, since a much bigger clone is one base away. The chain couples TRBV20-1 to TRBJ2-7, with D possibly matching TRBD2 (6 bases). Looked up from germline, CDR1 is DFQATT and CDR2 is SNEGSKA (reference sequence). This CDR3 is 16 amino acids long. CDR3 amino acids: CCARDLSEGGIDEQYF. The DNA for the CDR3 is TGCTGTGCTAGAGATCTGTCCGAAGGAGGGATCGACGAGCAGTACTTC.

The rearrangement uses TRBV27 and TRBJ1-5; TRBD1 matches at 7 bases. This CDR3 spans 15 amino acids. Looked up from germline, CDR1 is MNHEY and CDR2 is SMNVEV (reference sequence). Trimming at V came to 3 bases and at J to 4 bases, leaving 6 bases not matched to a gene. CDR3 nucleotides: TGTGCCAGCAGTTTTACCGGGACAGAGAATCAGCCCCAGCATTTT. This sequence encodes CASSFTGTENQPQHF.

This clonotype has a count of ten or more. The rearrangement uses TRBV27 and TRBJ2-7; TRBD1 is a possible D gene (5 bases). The ends were cut back, 6 bases at V and 3 bases at J, with 12 bases in the middle. Germline CDR1 and CDR2: MNHEY and SMNVEV (reference sequence). This CDR3 comprises 13 residues. Here the CDR3 reads CASSPRQFYEQYF. The DNA of the CDR3 is TGTGCCAGCAGCCCCCGACAGTTCTACGAGCAGTACTTC.

In this sample, this clonotype turned up many times. The rearrangement joins TRBV5-6 to TRBJ2-1, with D hard to call. The CDR3 consists of 15 residues. V lost 0 bases and J 1 base, leaving 8 bases between the germline ends. Germline-derived CDR1 and CDR2 are SGHDT and YYEEEE. CDR3 protein: CASSLAWGSYNEQFF. For the CDR3, the DNA is TGTGCCAGCAGCTTGGCCTGGGGTTCCTACAATGAGCAGTTCTTC.

The sample holds many counts of this clonotype. This rearrangement joins TRBV2 to TRBJ2-1, with D perhaps being TRBD1 or TRBD2 (5 bases each). Germline CDR1 is SNHLY and CDR2 is FYNNEI. The CDR3 has 16 amino acids. Between the trimmed V and J ends, which lost 6 bases and 0 bases, there was a span of 15 bases. CDR3 loop: CASRPWDRSSYNEQFF. The CDR3 region has the DNA TGTGCCAGCAGACCATGGGACCGTAGCTCCTACAATGAGCAGTTCTTC.

This clonotype was counted only a few times. The chain is built from TRBV5-1 and TRBJ1-2, with a possible D match to TRBD1 (5 bases). Trimming took 2 bases from V and 4 from J, leaving 15 bases between them. This CDR3 comprises 15 residues. CDR1 is SGHRS and CDR2 is YFSETQ in the germline V gene. DNA of the CDR3: TGCGCCAGCAGCTTAGGGACGGCTCGCTCCTATGGCTACACCTTC. Its translation: CASSLGTARSYGYTF.

This clonotype was detected ten times or more. The chain employs TRBV2 and TRBJ2-7; a possible D gene is TRBD2 (5 bases). Germline CDR1 is SNHLY and CDR2 is FYNNEI. CDR3 size: 11 residues. V lost 8 bases and J 7 bases, leaving 12 bases between the germline ends. CDR3 sequence (DNA): TGTGCCAGCTCCGGGGAATGGGAGCAGTACTTC. This codes for CASSGEWEQYF.

This clonotype came up many times. The chain recombines TRBV5-1 with TRBJ2-3, with TRBD2 matching 11 bases. Germline V lookup: CDR1 SGHRS, CDR2 YFSETQ. V dropped 0 bases and J dropped 4; count of bases not matched to a gene: 1. The CDR3 length is 15 residues. The CDR3 region is CASSLGTSGSDTQYF. In DNA, the CDR3 is TGCGCCAGCAGCTTGGGGACTAGCGGGTCAGATACGCAGTATTTT.

At least ten counts were recorded for this clonotype. The J gene is TRBJ2-7, the V gene TRBV28; D unclear. In germline, CDR1 is MDHEN, CDR2 SYDVKM. The CDR3 is 15 amino acids. The germline V and J ends were trimmed by 5 bases and 0 bases, with 14 bases remaining between them. Here the CDR3 reads CASSPDRRYSYEQYF. CDR3 DNA: TGTGCCAGCAGTCCCGACCGAAGGTACTCCTACGAGCAGTACTTC.

The gene calls are TRBV5-1 and TRBJ2-3; 8 bases fit TRBD2. Germline CDR1 reads SGHRS; CDR2 reads YFSETQ. The CDR3 spans 15 residues. After removal of 3 bases from V and 5 bases from J, the junction contained 8 bases not matched to a gene. The CDR3 sequence is CASSSGGAPGDTQYF. The CDR3 DNA is TGCGCCAGCAGCTCCGGGGGGGCCCCGGGAGATACGCAGTATTTT.

Many counts were recorded for this clonotype. This rearrangement joins TRBV4-1 to TRBJ1-3; perhaps TRBD1 as D (5 bases). V gave up 5 bases and J gave up 0 bases, with 14 bases separating them. Germline CDR1 reads MGHRA; CDR2 reads YSYEKL. CDR3 length: 16 residues. Here the CDR3 DNA reads TGCGCCAGCAGCGAGGGACGGCCGCACTCTGGAAACACCATATATTTT. It yields the protein CASSEGRPHSGNTIYF.

This clonotype was seen many times. This chain uses TRBV12-3 or TRBV12-4 with TRBJ1-4; perhaps TRBD1 as D (5 bases). Trimming removed 3 bases at V and 7 bases at J, with 12 bases between. The CDR3 spans 14 residues. The CDR3 bases are TGTGCCAGCAGTTTCTCGGGGGGGGGTGAAAAACTGTTTTTT. Translation gives CASSFSGGGEKLFF.

This clonotype has at least ten counts. The genes are TRBV5-5 and TRBJ2-1, with no clear D. CDR1 and CDR2 (germline): SGHKS, YYEKEE (reference sequence). The germline V and J ends were trimmed by 0 bases and 5 bases, with 12 bases remaining between them. This CDR3 has 15 residues. The CDR3 DNA sequence: TGTGCCAGCAGCTTGGCTCCTAATTGGGACAATGAGCAGTTCTTC. Residues: CASSLAPNWDNEQFF.

This clonotype was picked up many times. The chain carries TRBV20-1 and TRBJ2-1; D gene unclear. V shed 6 bases and J shed 1 base, with 13 bases lying between them. The CDR3 has 14 amino acids. The germline CDR1 and CDR2 sequences are DFQATT and SNEGSKA (reference sequence). The CDR3 coding sequence is TGCAGTGCCGCCCTTCGGTATTCCTACAATGAGCAGTTCTTC. Translation gives CSAALRYSYNEQFF.

This clonotype came up many times. The chain links TRBV7-2 to TRBJ1-1; perhaps TRBD1 as D (6 bases). Germline CDR1 and CDR2: SGHTA and FQGNSA. The V and J ends lost 1 base and 5 bases respectively, with 14 bases between them. There are 15 residues in the CDR3. In DNA, the CDR3 is TGTGCCAGCAGCTTAGGGTTGGGGGCATATACTGAAGCTTTCTTT. As protein: CASSLGLGAYTEAFF.

This clonotype was seen ten or more times. The chain is built from TRBV5-1 and TRBJ2-1; 7 bases align to TRBD1. The V segment lost 1 base and the J segment 4 bases; nucleotides outside the gene matches: 8. Germline values: CDR1 SGHRS, CDR2 YFSETQ. The CDR3 loop spans 16 amino acids. The DNA of the CDR3 is TGCGCCAGCAGCTTGTGGTGGGACAGATCTTACAATGAGCAGTTCTTC. It codes for CASSLWWDRSYNEQFF. Filled out from reference TRBV5-1 and TRBJ2-1, the complete variable domain reads KAGVTQTPRYLIKTRGQQVTLSCSPISGHRSVSWYQQTPGQGLQFLFEYFSETQRNKGNFPGRFSGRQFSNSRSEMNVSTLELGDSALYLCASSLWWDRSYNEQFFGPGTRLTVL.

This clonotype showed up many times. This chain uses TRBV20-1 with TRBJ1-1; possible D gene TRBD1, 5 bases. Trimming pared 6 bases from V and 0 bases from J, leaving 8 bases between. This CDR3 is built from 12 residues. CDR1 DFQATT and CDR2 SNEGSKA come from the germline V gene (reference sequence). CDR3 bases: TGCAGTGCGGGGGAGGTGAACACTGAAGCTTTCTTT. Translating gives CSAGEVNTEAFF.